These T cell receptor beta chains were read from a single sample in a study of T cells in localized non-small cell lung cancer. Here immunoSEQ multiplex PCR was the method, and the copy in TCRdb shows in-frame clones only, minus some. The table has 100,000 or so clones, just over 90% seen once. The sequencing here drew on PBMCs, taken before any cancer treatment. These receptors originate from a woman aged 35-70 years with stage II squamous cell lung carcinoma. Both conserved end residues are part of each CDR3. The D gene is left open where the match is weak. Size values are once, few and many counts, or a class for expanded clones, and some rows have none.

>NA|TRBJ1-2|TRBD1|TRBV5-1
CASSLSGTGNKYGYTF
>NA|TRBJ2-1|TRBD2|TRBV5-1
CASSSEGLAGAEQFF
>NA|TRBJ1-1|NA|TRBV5-1
CASSPWGSLSTEAFF
>NA|TRBJ2-7|TRBD2|TRBV10-3
CATLRTSGDEQYF
>NA|TRBJ1-2|NA|TRBV27
CASSLSSIWGPRAGGYTF
>NA|TRBJ2-2|NA|TRBV7-9
CASSYQGYTGELFF
>NA|TRBJ1-3|NA|TRBV6-5
CASSRASSGNTIYF
>once|TRBJ1-1|NA|TRBV5-4
CASSPGPRTTEAFF
>NA|TRBJ1-1|NA|TRBV6-5
CASSYSGPRGAEAFF
>NA|TRBJ2-4|NA|TRBV7-2
CASSLGAPLAKNIQYF
>NA|TRBJ2-7|NA|TRBV6-1
CASTPTRGLTYEQYF
>NA|TRBJ2-7|TRBD2|TRBV14
CASSPRLAGSYEQYF
>NA|TRBJ2-1|TRBD1|TRBV5-1
CASGIRDSSYNEQFF
>once|TRBJ1-2|TRBD1|TRBV6-1
CASPGEWGQAGYTF
>once|TRBJ1-4|NA|TRBV4-2
CASSHDLGGANEKLFF
>NA|TRBJ1-4|TRBD1|TRBV25-1
CASSDPSRQGKGEKLFF
>once|TRBJ2-4|NA|TRBV6-1
CASSERIAKNIQYF
>NA|TRBJ1-2|TRBD1|TRBV6-1
CASSEWGQGASGYTF
>NA|TRBJ1-2|NA|TRBV6-5
CASSFRGLRGYTF
>NA|TRBJ1-4|NA|TRBV28
CAISVYEKLFF
>NA|TRBJ2-3|NA|TRBV11-3
CASSLEGEGTDTQYF
>NA|TRBJ1-2|TRBD1|TRBV14
CASSWTGSGGYTF
>NA|TRBJ1-5|NA|TRBV29-1
CSVARGDNQPQHF
>NA|TRBJ1-5|NA|TRBV19
CASSPPGSKGEPQHF
>NA|TRBJ2-3|TRBD2|TRBV7-2
CASRSGRGADTQYF